A single sample gave rise to the 16 T cell receptor beta chains below, sequenced in a study of cytomegalovirus exposure and HLA in healthy donors. This PCR relied on a set of 60 Vbeta primers and 13 Jbeta primers. Clones were read by immunoSEQ multiplex PCR, and TCRdb kept only the in-frame ones, dropping some. The sample carries 100,000 or so clones, less than 80% recorded once. The sequenced material came from PBMCs. The receptor set was obtained from a man in his thirties or forties in good health and CMV-seronegative.

V is TRBV28 and J is TRBJ2-5; 8 bases agree with TRBD1. This CDR3 spans 14 amino acids. V dropped 6 bases and J dropped 4; count of bases not matched to a gene: 7. From germline, CDR1 is MDHEN and CDR2 SYDVKM. CDR3 in amino acids: CASRVAGGGETQYF. Written as DNA, the CDR3 is TGTGCCAGCAGGGTTGCAGGGGGCGGAGAGACCCAGTACTTC. The complete variable domain, with remaining parts taken from reference TRBV28 and TRBJ2-5, reads DVKVTQSSRYLVKRTGEKVFLECVQDMDHENMFWYRQDPGLGLRLIYFSYDVKMKEKGDIPEGYSVSREKKERFSLILESASTNQTSMYLCASRVAGGGETQYFGPGTRLLVL.

For the CDR3, the DNA is TGTGCCAGTAGGACTAGCGGGAGCTCCTACAATGAGCAGTTCTTC. Encoded protein: CASRTSGSSYNEQFF. The V and J genes are TRBV19 and TRBJ2-1, with 12 positions matching TRBD2. V gave up 6 bases and J gave up 0 bases; unmatched junction bases: 0. Per the germline V gene, CDR1 is LNHDA and CDR2 is SQIVND (reference sequence). This CDR3 is built from 15 residues.

V and J are TRBV21-1 and TRBJ1-5. TRBV21-1 counts as a pseudogene. CDR3 length equals 17 residues. The CDR3 DNA reads as TGTGCCAGCAGGGGACTAAGAGGGGCAGGGCTCCTCCAGCCCCAGCATTTT. Amino acid sequence: CASRGLRGAGLLQPQHF.

V and J are TRBV5-6 and TRBJ1-1, with a tentative D call TRBD1 (6 bases). This CDR3 spans 16 amino acids. Between the trimmed V and J ends, which lost 4 bases and 0 bases, there was a span of 16 bases. The germline V gene encodes CDR1 SGHDT and CDR2 YYEEEE. CDR3 DNA: TGTGCCAGCAGCCCAGCGGGGGGGACAATGAACACTGAAGCTTTCTTT. This encodes CASSPAGGTMNTEAFF. Based on the CDR3 plus reference TRBV5-6 and TRBJ1-1, the full variable domain is DAGVTQSPTHLIKTRGQQVTLRCSPKSGHDTVSWYQQALGQGPQFIFQYYEEEERQRGNFPDRFSGHQFPNYSSELNVNALLLGDSALYLCASSPAGGTMNTEAFFGQGTRLTVV.

The CDR3 DNA reads as TGTGCCAGCAGCCCGATCGGGGGGACCCAAGAGACCCAGTACTTC. Protein product: CASSPIGGTQETQYF. The chain combines TRBV4-2 with TRBJ2-5; 7 nucleotides align to TRBD2. The V gene end was trimmed by 4 bases and the J gene end by 1 base; junction bases not matched to a gene: 6. The CDR3 is 15 residues long. Germline CDR1 LGHNA, CDR2 YNFKEQ.

The rearrangement joins TRBV4-3 to TRBJ1-4, with D maybe TRBD1 (5 bases). CDR1 and CDR2 from the germline V gene are LGHNA and YSLEER. There are 15 residues in the CDR3. V shed 3 bases and J shed 9 bases, with 17 bases lying between them. CDR3 in DNA: TGCGCCAGCAGCCACGTGGGAACGGAGGGGAAAAAACTGTTTTTT. This encodes CASSHVGTEGKKLFF.

This chain links TRBV19 with TRBJ1-5; TRBD1 aligns across 9 bases. Germline CDR1 LNHDA, CDR2 SQIVND (reference sequence). The J segment lost 11 bases and the V segment lost 4 bases, leaving 12 bases of the junction unmatched. The CDR3 is 15 residues long. CDR3 nucleotides: TGTGCCAGTAGTACCCCCGGGACAGGGACCTTGTCCCAGCATTTT. Its protein product is CASSTPGTGTLSQHF.

The rearrangement joins TRBV10-3 to TRBJ2-7; perhaps TRBD1 as D (6 bases). With 5 bases removed from V and 5 bases from J, the gap between germline ends came to 13 bases. The CDR3 sequence is 13 residues long. Per germline, CDR1 ENHRY and CDR2 SYGVKD. Written as DNA, the CDR3 is TGTGCCATCAGTAACAGGGTGTCTAACGAGCAGTACTTC. Its translation is CAISNRVSNEQYF.

This clone was seen only a few times. The chain uses TRBV18 and TRBJ1-5; TRBD1 might be the D (6 bases). The V end lost 3 bases, the J end lost 3 bases, and 12 bases lay between the germline ends. The CDR3 consists of 15 residues. Germline lookup yields CDR1 KGHSH and CDR2 LQKENI. The CDR3 sequence: CASSPKGTNNQPQHF. DNA for the CDR3: TGTGCCAGCTCACCGAAAGGGACAAACAATCAGCCCCAGCATTTT.

This clone occurred once. The chain uses TRBV28 and TRBJ2-1; the D gene is possibly TRBD2 (6 bases). Deletions cut 7 bases from V and 0 bases from J, with 10 bases between. Germline assignment: CDR1 MDHEN and CDR2 SYDVKM. CDR3 length equals 14 residues. Here the CDR3 DNA reads TGTGCCAGCAATGCGGGGAGCTCCTACAATGAGCAGTTCTTC. Amino acids: CASNAGSSYNEQFF.

To note about this clone: Other nucleotide sequences from this sample produce the same CDR3. This chain uses TRBV4-3 with TRBJ2-7; the match to TRBD2 covers 7 bases. The V gene's germline CDR1 is LGHNA and CDR2 YSLEER. This CDR3 comprises 15 residues. J gave up 1 base and V 1 base, and 4 bases lay outside the gene matches. The CDR3 loop is CASSQVLSGSYEQYF. As DNA, the CDR3 is TGCGCCAGCAGCCAAGTTCTTAGCGGGTCCTACGAGCAGTACTTC.

A few counts support this clone. The J gene is TRBJ2-5, the V gene TRBV9; D might be TRBD2 (6 bases). The V and J ends lost 0 bases and 1 base respectively, with 10 bases between them. The length of the CDR3 is 15 residues. Germline CDR1 is SGDLS and CDR2 is YYNGEE. The CDR3, as DNA: TGTGCCAGCAGCGTAGGGGGGGAAACCCAAGAGACCCAGTACTTC. Encoded protein: CASSVGGETQETQYF.

The rearrangement joins TRBV4-3 to TRBJ2-7; 9 bases align to TRBD1. V dropped 0 bases and J dropped 3; count of bases not matched to a gene: 6. From germline, CDR1 is LGHNA and CDR2 YSLEER. The CDR3 covers 16 residues. CDR3: CASSQDRGQGSYEQYF. DNA of the CDR3: TGCGCCAGCAGCCAAGATCGAGGACAGGGGAGCTACGAGCAGTACTTC.

In its sample, this clone was seen a few times. The chain uses TRBV6-4 and TRBJ2-3, with no clear D. V was clipped by 8 bases and J by 2 bases, with 11 bases between them. The CDR3 is made up of 13 amino acids. Germline V gene data show CDR1 as MRHNA and CDR2 as SNTAGT. CDR3 nucleotide sequence: TGTGCCAGCTCCAGCGATGCCACAGATACGCAGTATTTT. This codes for CASSSDATDTQYF.

This sequence joins TRBV6-5 and TRBJ2-3; 9 bases align to TRBD2. Germline lookup yields CDR1 MNHEY and CDR2 SVGAGI. The V gene end was trimmed by 2 bases and the J gene end by 3 bases; junction bases not matched to a gene: 3. The CDR3 loop spans 15 amino acids. The CDR3 sequence: CASSYRAGGTDTQYF. The CDR3 DNA is TGTGCCAGCAGTTACCGGGCGGGGGGGACAGATACGCAGTATTTT.

This chain joins TRBV5-6 and TRBJ1-1; unclear D gene. Germline CDR1 SGHDT, CDR2 YYEEEE. The CDR3 contains 11 residues. Trimming took off 4 bases at V and 6 bases at J, with 7 bases between the two ends. In nucleotides, the CDR3 is TGTGCCAGCAGCCGACTTGCTGAAGCTTTCTTT. It yields the protein CASSRLAEAFF. The full variable domain, in which reference TRBV5-6 and TRBJ1-1 provide the parts outside the CDR3, is DAGVTQSPTHLIKTRGQQVTLRCSPKSGHDTVSWYQQALGQGPQFIFQYYEEEERQRGNFPDRFSGHQFPNYSSELNVNALLLGDSALYLCASSRLAEAFFGQGTRLTVV.